The 29 T cell receptor beta chains reported below all come from one sample, sequenced in a study of post-analysis software for immune sequencing data. General study findings and limits: Higher frequency in patients than in controls was seen for 5 or 6 TRBV segments, with TRBV5-6, TRBV5-1 and TRBV20-1 among them.

Their antigen targets remain unknown. TCR beta libraries were prepared from cDNA with unique molecular identifiers. Each CDR3 protein is one row after TCRdb ran MiXCR on the PCR reads. The sample consists of around 180,000 distinct CDR3 sequences, 30% of them appearing once. The sequencing sample was made of blood. These receptors came from a girl aged 10 to 17 with multiple sclerosis.

CDR3 residues: CSAAGLAEYQETQYF. The CDR3 DNA reads as TGCAGCGCTGCCGGACTAGCGGAGTACCAAGAGACCCAGTACTTC. The chain is built from TRBV29-1 and TRBJ2-5, with TRBD2 matching over 10 bases. The CDR3 runs 15 residues. Germline trimming cut 7 bases from V and 0 bases from J; bases unmatched to any gene: 8. Germline V gene lookup returns CDR1 SQVTM and CDR2 ANQGSEA.

This clonotype appeared a single time. This sequence may be a read error, since a much larger clone differs from it by one base. This rearrangement joins TRBV29-1 to TRBJ2-1; a possible D gene is TRBD1 (6 bases). Germline CDR1 and CDR2: SQVTM and ANQGSEA. CDR3 size: 12 residues. Trimming removed 4 bases at V and 8 bases at J, with 12 bases between. CDR3 sequence: CSVGSGGHEQFF. The CDR3 DNA reads TGCAGCGTTGGAAGTGGGGGCCATGAGCAGTTCTTC.

The V gene is TRBV5-1, the J gene TRBJ2-1, with 7 bases matching TRBD2. The length of the CDR3 is 12 residues. The V and J ends lost 3 bases and 8 bases, in that order; junction bases with no gene match: 2. CDR1 SGHRS and CDR2 YFSETQ come from the germline V gene. The DNA of the CDR3 is TGCGCCAGCAGCTGGGGGGGGGATGAGCAGTTCTTC. Translated: CASSWGGDEQFF.

In this sample, this clonotype turned up a few times. The chain carries TRBV5-4 and TRBJ2-1; D unclear. V was cut by 1 base and J by 0 bases, with 11 bases left in between. Germline V lookup: CDR1 SGHNT, CDR2 YYREEE (reference sequence). CDR3 size: 16 residues. In DNA, the CDR3 is TGTGCCAGCAGCTTGCCCAGCCCCAGCTCCTACAATGAGCAGTTCTTC. Protein: CASSLPSPSSYNEQFF.

This clonotype was recorded at least ten times. The chain is built from TRBV6-6 and TRBJ2-5; D not certain. CDR3 size: 13 residues. Germline V gene lookup returns CDR1 MNHNY and CDR2 SVGAGI (reference sequence). Trimming removed 7 bases at V and 0 bases at J, with 9 bases between. CDR3 in DNA: TGTGCCAGCATTAGGAGTAACCAAGAGACCCAGTACTTC. Translating it yields CASIRSNQETQYF.

The DNA of the CDR3 is TGTGCCAGCAGCCCCGGGTTCCAGAGGAACACTGAAGCTTTCTTT. The encoded protein is CASSPGFQRNTEAFF. The chain links TRBV4-2 to TRBJ1-1, with D uncertain. The CDR3 length is 15 residues. Germline values: CDR1 LGHNA, CDR2 YNFKEQ. V lost 4 bases and J 1 base, leaving 13 bases between the germline ends.

This clonotype was picked up many times. The rearrangement joins TRBV14 to TRBJ2-1; the match to TRBD2 covers 12 bases. Germline CDR1 and CDR2: SGHDN and FVKESK. J gave up 4 bases and V 1 base, and 2 bases lay outside the gene matches. The CDR3 loop spans 16 amino acids. CDR3 sequence: CASSQVTSGRYNEQFF. The CDR3 coding sequence is TGTGCCAGCAGCCAAGTGACTAGCGGGAGATACAATGAGCAGTTCTTC.

The chain links TRBV5-1 to TRBJ2-5, with 9 bases identical to TRBD1. V lost 2 bases to trimming and J lost 2 bases; unmatched junction nucleotides: 7. Germline V CDR1 and CDR2: SGHRS, YFSETQ. The CDR3 consists of 16 residues. CDR3 DNA: TGCGCCAGCAGCTTCCCCGGACAGGGGCTACAAGAGACCCAGTACTTC. Protein: CASSFPGQGLQETQYF.

For the CDR3, the DNA is TGTGCCAGCAACCTGGGTGGGTTCTACGAGCAGTACTTC. The encoded protein is CASNLGGFYEQYF. V is TRBV28 and J is TRBJ2-7; no clear D gene. CDR1 and CDR2 from the germline V gene are MDHEN and SYDVKM. The CDR3 extends over 13 amino acids. The ends were cut back, 7 bases at V and 3 bases at J, with 13 bases in the middle.

The CDR3, as DNA: TGCAGTGCCGGGGCGGGGTCCGAGACAGATACGCAGTATTTT. Translation: CSAGAGSETDTQYF. V gene TRBV20-1 combines with J gene TRBJ2-3; TRBD2 is a possible D gene (6 bases). The CDR3 loop spans 14 amino acids. In germline, CDR1 is DFQATT, CDR2 SNEGSKA (reference sequence). The ends were cut back, 6 bases at V and 3 bases at J, with 16 bases in the middle.

The rearrangement joins TRBV20-1 to TRBJ2-2; D remains unclear. Germline V lookup: CDR1 DFQATT, CDR2 SNEGSKA (reference sequence). The V end was cut by 6 bases, the J end by 0 bases, with 8 bases between. This CDR3 comprises 13 residues. CDR3 in DNA: TGCAGTGCCACGGCCTCGAACACCGGGGAGCTGTTTTTT. It codes for CSATASNTGELFF.

The genes are TRBV6-1 and TRBJ2-3; D gene uncertain. CDR1 and CDR2 (germline): MNHNS, SASEGT. This CDR3 is built from 14 residues. Trimming removed 5 bases at V and 2 bases at J, with 11 bases between. DNA of the CDR3: TGTGCCAGCAGTATCGGGCCTAACACAGATACGCAGTATTTT. Translated, it gives CASSIGPNTDTQYF.

This clonotype occurred many times. V gene TRBV5-1 combines with J gene TRBJ2-1, with TRBD1 as a possible D gene (6 bases). The germline gives CDR1 SGHRS, CDR2 YFSETQ. This CDR3 contains 15 residues. V was cut by 7 bases and J by 0 bases, with 14 bases left in between. CDR3 sequence (DNA): TGCGCCAGCGGAATAGGGGGAAGCTCCTACAATGAGCAGTTCTTC. Amino acid sequence: CASGIGGSSYNEQFF.

The sample holds many counts of this clonotype. The V call is TRBV4-1, the J call TRBJ2-1; D is unclear. There are 11 residues in the CDR3. Germline CDR1 is MGHRA and CDR2 is YSYEKL. Trimming cost V 1 base and J 8 bases, with 3 bases left between them. This chain's CDR3 is CASSQGYEQFF. The DNA for the CDR3 is TGCGCCAGCAGCCAAGGATATGAGCAGTTCTTC.

This clonotype has just one count. A junction boundary mismatches the germline segment, possibly from a read error. The chain recombines TRBV29-1 with TRBJ2-7, with D hard to call. This CDR3 has 15 residues. Germline lookup yields CDR1 SQVTM and CDR2 ANQGSEA. In nucleotides, the CDR3 is TGCAGTGTTGAAGCGTACGGGCTGGGAACCTACGAGCAGTACTTC. Translation gives CSVEAYGLGTYEQYF.

Concerning this clonotype itself: An end of the junction does not agree with germline; a read error may underlie this. The chain uses TRBV9 and TRBJ2-3, with 7 positions matching TRBD2. CDR1 and CDR2 (germline): SGDLS, YYNGEE. The CDR3 runs to 16 residues. For the CDR3, the DNA is TGTGCCTGCAGCGTAGCTTCTGGCGGGAGTGCAGATACGCAGTATTTT. It yields the protein CACSVASGGSADTQYF.

This clonotype was seen many times. The chain carries TRBV4-1 and TRBJ2-3; 8 nucleotides align to TRBD1. Germline V lookup: CDR1 MGHRA, CDR2 YSYEKL. With V trimmed by 1 base and J by 9 bases, 3 bases remained unmatched. This CDR3 is 13 amino acids long. CDR3 nucleotide sequence: TGCGCCAGCAGCCAAGGGCGGACAGGGACGCAGTATTTT. Translated, it gives CASSQGRTGTQYF.

This clonotype was counted between two and nine times. The V gene is TRBV11-2, the J gene TRBJ1-1; no definite D call. The CDR3 contains 13 residues. Looked up from germline, CDR1 is SGHAT and CDR2 is FQNNGV. Between the trimmed V and J ends, which lost 1 base and 5 bases, there was a span of 8 bases. The CDR3 sequence: CASSLVRGTEAFF. CDR3 bases: TGTGCCAGCAGCTTAGTGCGCGGAACTGAAGCTTTCTTT.

This clonotype was counted only a few times. A much larger clone lies a single base off, so this may be a read error. This rearrangement joins TRBV12-3 or TRBV12-4 to TRBJ2-5; D call uncertain. The CDR3 sequence is 13 residues long. CDR3 sequence: CASSLGIQEAQYF. The CDR3 DNA sequence: TGTGCCAGCAGTTTGGGCATTCAAGAGGCCCAGTACTTC.

This clonotype was detected only a few times. At one end, the junction sequence differs from germline, possibly due to a read error. The rearrangement links TRBV4-1 to TRBJ2-7, with 9 positions matching TRBD2. This CDR3 spans 16 amino acids. CDR1 and CDR2 from the germline V gene are MGHRA and YSYEKL. The CDR3 protein is CASGQALAGVSYEQYF. In DNA, the CDR3 is TGCGCCAGCGGCCAAGCGTTAGCGGGAGTTTCCTACGAGCAGTACTTC.

The table lists this clonotype with a few counts. The rearrangement joins TRBV12-3 or TRBV12-4 to TRBJ2-5; weak D call: TRBD1 (6 bases). V dropped 2 bases and J dropped 5 bases, with 12 bases sitting between them. The CDR3 loop spans 14 amino acids. The CDR3 DNA follows: TGTGCCAGCAGTTTAAGTCAGGGGATGGAGACCCAGTACTTC. It specifies CASSLSQGMETQYF.

The chain employs TRBV20-1 and TRBJ2-2; 10 bases map to TRBD2. Looked up from germline, CDR1 is DFQATT and CDR2 is SNEGSKA (reference sequence). Trimming at V came to 1 base and at J to 4 bases, leaving 3 bases not matched to a gene. This CDR3 contains 15 residues. CDR3 residues: CSARVSGRATGELFF. DNA of the CDR3: TGCAGTGCTAGAGTCAGCGGGAGGGCCACCGGGGAGCTGTTTTTT.

V and J are TRBV5-1 and TRBJ2-7, with D possibly TRBD1 on 7 matching bases. V was clipped by 4 bases and J by 4 bases, with 21 bases between them. The CDR3 sequence is 16 residues long. Germline lookup yields CDR1 SGHRS and CDR2 YFSETQ. This CDR3 reads CASSVRPGQEGYEQYF. CDR3 DNA: TGCGCCAGCAGCGTAAGACCCGGACAGGAGGGATACGAGCAGTACTTC.

Notes on this clonotype: Compared with germline, one end of the junction differs, possibly owing to a read error. The gene calls are TRBV18 and TRBJ2-4; TRBD1 matches at 9 bases. Germline lookup yields CDR1 KGHSH and CDR2 LQKENI. The CDR3 spans 13 residues. CDR3 sequence: CVSSWGQGATQYF. The DNA of the CDR3 is TGTGTCAGCTCATGGGGACAGGGAGCCACTCAGTACTTC.

This chain uses TRBV4-1 with TRBJ2-3; 8 bases match TRBD2. The V gene end was trimmed by 5 bases and the J gene end by 0 bases; junction bases not matched to a gene: 7. CDR3 size: 16 residues. Germline V gene data show CDR1 as MGHRA and CDR2 as YSYEKL. CDR3 residues: CASSVKLAASTDTQYF. CDR3 nucleotide sequence: TGCGCCAGCAGCGTTAAACTAGCGGCTAGCACAGATACGCAGTATTTT.

This clonotype was counted many times. V is TRBV7-2 and J is TRBJ2-3, with 9 bases fitting TRBD2. V gave up 3 bases and J gave up 0 bases; unmatched junction bases: 7. Per the germline V gene, CDR1 is SGHTA and CDR2 is FQGNSA. There are 17 residues in the CDR3. Written as DNA, the CDR3 is TGTGCCAGCAGCTTGCGTATAGCGGGAGCTAGCACAGATACGCAGTATTTT. As protein: CASSLRIAGASTDTQYF.

This clonotype was seen a handful of times. V is TRBV9 and J is TRBJ1-2, with 7 positions matching TRBD1. V dropped 4 bases and J dropped 10; count of bases not matched to a gene: 13. The CDR3 totals 14 residues. Germline CDR1 SGDLS, CDR2 YYNGEE. The CDR3 DNA reads TGTGCCAGCAGCCCACAATCCGGGACAGCTTTCTACACCTTC. It translates to CASSPQSGTAFYTF.

This clonotype was seen a few times. As DNA, the CDR3 is TGCGCCAGCAGCTTGCCTCCCCTGGACAGATCAAGATTCTATGGCTACACCTTC. It encodes CASSLPPLDRSRFYGYTF. The chain has TRBV5-1 and TRBJ1-2; tentatively, D is TRBD1 (6 bases). There are 18 residues in the CDR3. CDR1 is SGHRS, CDR2 YFSETQ, per germline. Trimming removed 1 base at V and 4 bases at J, with 23 bases between.

As for this clonotype: Since a much larger clone is just one base distant, this may be a read error. The chain has TRBV29-1 and TRBJ2-5; perhaps D is TRBD1 or TRBD2 (5 bases each). The end of the DNA fits TRBJ2-7 better, so the J call may be wrong. This CDR3 has 12 residues. The V gene's germline CDR1 is SQVTM and CDR2 ANQGSEA. The CDR3 protein is CSIERLGDEQYF. The CDR3 DNA is TGCAGCATTGAACGTTTGGGGGACGAGCAGTACTTC.